This T cell receptor beta chain was sequenced for a study of cytomegalovirus exposure and HLA in healthy donors. As regards this clone: What it recognizes is unknown.

Points from the study as a whole: Later analysis indicated greater clonal expansion among HLA-associated TCR beta chains than among equally common other chains.

Losses at the gene ends were 3 bases for V and 8 bases for J; bases not matched to a gene: 6. CDR3 size: 14 residues. CDR1 is SGHDN, CDR2 FVKESK, per germline. The PCR ran on 60 Vbeta and 13 Jbeta primers. The repertoire was sequenced with immunoSEQ multiplex PCR; TCRdb's copy has only in-frame clones and lacks some. The sample holds roughly 120,000 clones, about 72% seen once. The genes are TRBV14 and TRBJ1-2; 10 bases are shared with TRBD1. The sequence came from a man between 45 and 60 years old in good health and CMV-seropositive. The sample taken for sequencing was PBMCs. This CDR3 is CASSQGQGLGGYTF. The DNA for the CDR3 is TGTGCCAGCAGCCAGGGACAGGGGCTGGGCGGCTACACCTTC.